This T cell receptor beta chain is from a study of CD8+CD57+ T cells in acquired aplastic anemia. Study context: Sorted CD4+ and CD8+ cell DNA averaged 3.2 ug. Study findings and constraints: In CD8+ cells, Simpson's diversity showed no significant difference between patients and controls.

This CDR3 has 15 amino acids. The germline V and J ends were trimmed by 4 bases and 8 bases, with 17 bases remaining between them. Germline CDR1 is LNHDA and CDR2 is SQIVND (reference sequence). An expansion of CD8+CD57+ cells by flow cytometry had been shown in patients chosen for sequencing. Note on this clonotype: What it recognizes is unknown.

The template for TCR beta VDJ and CDR3 sequence profiling was genomic DNA. Each CDR3 protein is one row after TCRdb ran MiXCR on the reads. This sample carries 150,000 to 200,000 distinct CDR3 sequences, around 48% of them seen once, and the ten largest clones take more than 0.85%. The V and J genes are TRBV19 and TRBJ1-4; D is possibly TRBD1 (5 bases). The origin of this receptor is a human donor with aplastic anemia. The sequenced material came from sorted CD4+, CD8+, or CD8+CD57+ T cells (not recorded which) from PBMCs. The CDR3 nucleotides are TGTGCCAGTAGTAGGGGGACGGGGCCCATGGAAAAACTGTTTTTT. Its translation is CASSRGTGPMEKLFF.